The 25 T cell receptor beta chains listed next were all sequenced from one sample in a study of T cells in Graves' hyperthyroidism and ophthalmopathy. Amplification yielded TCR beta CDR3 regions, with RNA transcripts as the source. A first-round RT-PCR of the TCR CDR3 used the HTBI primer set. TCRdb itself ran the multiplex PCR reads through MiXCR, one entry per CDR3 protein. The profile covers around 610,000 distinct CDR3 sequences, with about 14% appearing a single time and approximately 4.2% taken by the ten largest. Material: blood. The receptors come from a woman aged 40 to 55 with Graves' ophthalmopathy.

The CDR3 DNA follows: TGTGCCAGCAGCCAAGGACGACAGGTTATCACCGGGGAGCTGTTTTTT. Translating gives CASSQGRQVITGELFF. The chain carries TRBV6-1 and TRBJ2-2; D possibly corresponds to TRBD1 (6 bases). The CDR3 has 16 residues. V gave up 6 bases and J gave up 4 bases, with 18 bases separating them. Germline CDR1 reads MNHNS; CDR2 reads SASEGT.

This clonotype was detected ten times or more. Germline and junction disagree at one end, which may indicate a read error. The CDR3: CASSTGTSGRYEQYF. For the CDR3, the DNA is TGTGCCAGTAGCACCGGGACTAGCGGGAGGTACGAGCAATACTTC. The rearrangement links TRBV19 to TRBJ2-7, with 15 bases matching TRBD2. Per germline, CDR1 LNHDA and CDR2 SQIVND (reference sequence). The CDR3 has 15 amino acids.

This clonotype has ten or more counts. V gene TRBV12-3 or TRBV12-4 combines with J gene TRBJ1-1, with D maybe TRBD1 (5 bases). Trimming stripped 6 bases from V and 11 bases from J, with 16 bases between. This CDR3 spans 12 amino acids. The CDR3: CASSLGTYGAFF. The CDR3 coding sequence is TGTGCCAGCAGCCTAGGGACTTATGGGGCTTTCTTT.

This clonotype was counted at least ten times. The chain links TRBV6-1 to TRBJ2-7; TRBD1 matches 7 bases. The CDR3 contains 14 residues. The trim removed 2 bases at V and 5 bases at J, leaving 6 bases unmatched. Per germline, CDR1 MNHNS and CDR2 SASEGT. The CDR3 DNA reads as TGTGCCAGCAGTGAACAAAGGGGGCTTGACGAGCAGTACTTC. Translation gives CASSEQRGLDEQYF.

Many counts were recorded for this clonotype. This chain links TRBV2 with TRBJ2-7; TRBD1 matches 8 bases. J lost 5 bases, V lost 6 bases, and 18 bases had no gene match. The V gene's germline CDR1 is SNHLY and CDR2 FYNNEI. This CDR3 contains 17 residues. As DNA, the CDR3 is TGTGCCAGCAGCCGTCCCGGGACAGGTACGATCTCGGACGAGCAGTACTTC. Translation gives CASSRPGTGTISDEQYF.

The chain has TRBV11-3 and TRBJ1-2; D perhaps matches TRBD1 (6 bases). CDR1 and CDR2 (germline): SGHNT, YENEEA. The CDR3 loop spans 12 amino acids. V was shortened by 5 bases and J by 8 bases, with 12 bases between the two germline ends. This CDR3 is CASSNREDGYTF. The DNA of the CDR3 is TGTGCCAGCAGCAACAGGGAAGACGGCTACACCTTC.

V gene TRBV18 combines with J gene TRBJ1-2; D ambiguous. Germline V gene sequence: CDR1 KGHSH, CDR2 LQKENI. This CDR3 is 15 amino acids long. The V gene lost 5 bases and the J gene lost 4 bases, with 17 bases spanning the gap. CDR3 nucleotide sequence: TGTGCCAGCTCAACTTCAGAGGTTCGAGGCTATGGCTACACCTTC. It is translated as CASSTSEVRGYGYTF.

This clonotype was seen at least ten times. The chain links TRBV28 to TRBJ2-7; possibly TRBD1 or TRBD2 for D (7 bases each). The CDR3 consists of 13 residues. The V end was cut by 6 bases, the J end by 3 bases, with 12 bases between. Germline CDR1 and CDR2: MDHEN and SYDVKM. The CDR3 DNA sequence: TGTGCCAGCAGGGCAGGGGGGGACTACGAGCAGTACTTC. It specifies CASRAGGDYEQYF. The entire variable domain, with the rest obtained from reference TRBV28 and TRBJ2-7, is as follows: DVKVTQSSRYLVKRTGEKVFLECVQDMDHENMFWYRQDPGLGLRLIYFSYDVKMKEKGDIPEGYSVSREKKERFSLILESASTNQTSMYLCASRAGGDYEQYFGPGTRLTVT.

There are a few counts of this clonotype. The chain joins TRBV27 to TRBJ1-2, with a weak D call TRBD1 (6 bases). Trimming shortened V by 5 bases and J by 8 bases, and 21 bases separated the two germline ends. Germline values: CDR1 MNHEY, CDR2 SMNVEV (reference sequence). This CDR3 has 15 amino acids. As DNA, the CDR3 is TGTGCCAGCAGTGATTTGGTCACAGGGATTGAGGGCTACACCTTC. The encoded protein is CASSDLVTGIEGYTF.

This clonotype has a count of ten or more. The chain uses TRBV12-3 or TRBV12-4 and TRBJ2-5; 12 bases are shared with TRBD1. The CDR3 has 18 amino acids. Trimming cost V 7 bases and J 4 bases; bases outside gene matches: 16. This CDR3 is CASTYSGTGGAGGETQYF. The DNA of the CDR3 is TGTGCCAGCACTTATTCCGGGACAGGGGGCGCAGGGGGAGAGACCCAGTACTTC.

This clonotype was counted a few times. The chain links TRBV30 to TRBJ1-3; TRBD1 matches 10 bases. This CDR3 spans 14 amino acids. V gave up 8 bases and J gave up 4 bases; unmatched junction bases: 8. Germline CDR1 reads GTSNPN; CDR2 reads SVGIG (reference sequence). DNA for the CDR3: TGTGCCGTTGCCCCGGGACAGGGGGGAAACACCATATATTTT. Its protein product is CAVAPGQGGNTIYF. Full variable domain (rest looked up from reference TRBV30 and TRBJ1-3): SQTIHQWPATLVQPVGSPLSLECTVEGTSNPNLYWYRQAAGRGLQLLFYSVGIGQISSEVPQNLSASRPQDRQFILSSKKLLLSDSGFYLCAVAPGQGGNTIYFGEGSWLTVV.

The chain carries TRBV12-3 or TRBV12-4 and TRBJ1-5; the D is unclear. The length of the CDR3 is 15 residues. The V gene lost 6 bases and the J gene lost 4 bases, with 16 bases spanning the gap. Written as DNA, the CDR3 is TGTGCCAGCAGCTTAAACCTGGACGTAAATCAGCCCCAGCATTTT. Translation: CASSLNLDVNQPQHF.

The chain recombines TRBV12-3 or TRBV12-4 with TRBJ1-1, with D perhaps TRBD1 (6 bases). Trimming stripped 6 bases from V and 0 bases from J, with 20 bases between. This CDR3 contains 17 residues. Written as DNA, the CDR3 is TGTGCCAGCAGCCCGGGACACCGACGAAATATGAACACTGAAGCTTTCTTT. This encodes CASSPGHRRNMNTEAFF.

The chain joins TRBV6-1 to TRBJ2-3, with a tentative D call TRBD2 (5 bases). Trimming removed 1 base at V and 0 bases at J, with 11 bases between. The germline V gene encodes CDR1 MNHNS and CDR2 SASEGT. The CDR3 loop spans 16 amino acids. CDR3 nucleotides: TGTGCCAGCAGTGAAGACCTCGGACTGAGCACAGATACGCAGTATTTT. This encodes CASSEDLGLSTDTQYF.

The CDR3, as DNA: TGTGCCTCGGATGACGGTGGCACTGAAGCTTTCTTT. Its translation: CASDDGGTEAFF. The J gene is TRBJ1-1, the V gene TRBV30; D not certain. Germline V gene lookup returns CDR1 GTSNPN and CDR2 SVGIG (reference sequence). V shed 7 bases and J shed 4 bases, with 13 bases lying between them. This CDR3 region has 12 residues. Complete variable domain (other parts from reference TRBV30 and TRBJ1-1): SQTIHQWPATLVQPVGSPLSLECTVEGTSNPNLYWYRQAAGRGLQLLFYSVGIGQISSEVPQNLSASRPQDRQFILSSKKLLLSDSGFYLCASDDGGTEAFFGQGTRLTVV.

At least ten counts were recorded for this clonotype. The rearrangement uses TRBV29-1 and TRBJ1-3, with 7 nucleotides matching TRBD1. The CDR3 has 14 residues. V shed 6 bases, J shed 2 bases, and the junction held 7 bases outside the gene matches. Germline V CDR1 and CDR2: SQVTM, ANQGSEA. In DNA form, the CDR3 reads TGCAGCGTAGTAGACAGGGCGGCTGGAAACACCATATATTTT. As protein: CSVVDRAAGNTIYF.

The table lists this clonotype with many counts. The gene calls are TRBV5-4 and TRBJ2-7; D perhaps matches TRBD1 (7 bases). Germline V gives CDR1 SGHNT, CDR2 YYREEE (reference sequence). This CDR3 contains 15 residues. V was cut by 0 bases and J by 4 bases, with 14 bases left in between. In DNA form, the CDR3 reads TGTGCCAGCAGCTTGGATGCGCAGGGGGGATACGAGCAGTACTTC. This translates into CASSLDAQGGYEQYF.

This clonotype was picked up many times. V usage is TRBV28 and J usage is TRBJ1-2; a possible D gene is TRBD1 (5 bases). Deletions cut 4 bases from V and 6 bases from J, with 9 bases between. Germline V gene lookup returns CDR1 MDHEN and CDR2 SYDVKM. CDR3 length equals 12 residues. In DNA form, the CDR3 reads TGTGCCAGCAGTTATGGGGGGAATGGCTACACCTTC. This codes for CASSYGGNGYTF.

The chain uses TRBV7-9 and TRBJ2-7; possible D gene TRBD2, 6 bases. The CDR3 has 14 residues. V dropped 3 bases and J dropped 2 bases, with 11 bases sitting between them. Germline CDR1 reads SEHNR; CDR2 reads FQNEAQ (reference sequence). The CDR3 region is CASSFHGGPYEQYF. CDR3 DNA: TGTGCCAGCAGCTTCCACGGGGGTCCCTACGAGCAGTACTTC.

This clonotype has a count of ten or more. Here the CDR3 reads CASTGGGDYEQYF. Written as DNA, the CDR3 is TGTGCCAGCACCGGGGGGGGCGATTACGAGCAGTACTTC. The chain couples TRBV6-5 to TRBJ2-7; 8 positions match TRBD2. Germline CDR1 reads MNHEY; CDR2 reads SVGAGI. This CDR3 spans 13 amino acids. After removal of 7 bases from V and 4 bases from J, the junction contained 6 bases not matched to a gene.

This clonotype was counted many times. The chain is built from TRBV2 and TRBJ2-4, with D uncertain. Between the trimmed V and J ends, which lost 6 bases and 0 bases, there was a span of 9 bases. CDR1 and CDR2 (germline): SNHLY, FYNNEI. The CDR3 runs 14 residues. In DNA form, the CDR3 reads TGTGCCAGCAGCCACAGCGTAGCCAAAAACATTCAGTACTTC. Encoded protein: CASSHSVAKNIQYF.

There are many counts of this clonotype. V and J are TRBV18 and TRBJ2-5; D gene ambiguous. Germline V gene data show CDR1 as KGHSH and CDR2 as LQKENI. V was pared by 0 bases and J by 7 bases, with 6 bases between. The CDR3 covers 12 residues. CDR3 sequence: CASSPPIGTQYF. CDR3 sequence (DNA): TGTGCCAGCTCACCACCGATCGGGACCCAGTACTTC.

This clonotype was counted between two and nine times. The rearrangement links TRBV6-1 to TRBJ2-7; no reliable D call. V lost 7 bases to trimming and J lost 3 bases, with 19 bases between them. This CDR3 has 15 amino acids. In germline, CDR1 is MNHNS, CDR2 SASEGT. The CDR3 region is CASKLMMVANYEQYF. DNA for the CDR3: TGTGCCAGCAAATTGATGATGGTGGCCAACTACGAGCAGTACTTC.

This clonotype was seen at least ten times. V is TRBV20-1 and J is TRBJ1-5; D remains ambiguous. CDR3 length: 14 amino acids. V was cut by 1 base and J by 2 bases, with 9 bases left in between. The germline CDR1 and CDR2 sequences are DFQATT and SNEGSKA (reference sequence). In DNA, the CDR3 is TGCAGTGCTAGAGGTGATGGCGGCAATCAGCCCCAGCATTTT. This translates into CSARGDGGNQPQHF.

This clonotype was observed at least ten times. The chain combines TRBV15 with TRBJ1-6, with TRBD1 matching 7 bases. The V gene end was trimmed by 0 bases and the J gene end by 9 bases; junction bases not matched to a gene: 5. The CDR3 consists of 15 residues. Germline CDR1 and CDR2: LNHNV and YYDKDF (reference sequence). The CDR3, as DNA: TGTGCCACCAGCAGAGATGGCCAGGGGGGTTCACCCCTCCACTTT. Amino acid sequence: CATSRDGQGGSPLHF.